This TCR beta chain was obtained from a study of T-cell memory formation after mild COVID-19. Turning to the study itself: The two donors had largely donor-specific TCR clusters.

Each CDR3 protein gets one entry after TCRdb re-called the 5' RACE reads with MiXCR. The sample has roughly 240,000 distinct CDR3 sequences; about 16% are singletons. Study results and limitations: Contracting CD4+ clones lay largely in CM and EM, with CD8+ ones residing in EMRA. Later expanders leaned CD4+, whereas day 15 to 85 contracting clones were balanced CD4/CD8.

CDR3 size: 15 residues. Germline loops: CDR1 MGHRA, CDR2 YSYEKL. Trimming removed 3 bases from V and 2 bases from J; junction bases left unmatched: 6. This clonotype has more than one count but fewer than ten. Its antigen is unidentified. This sequence originates from a man aged 18 to 29 who had mild COVID-19 (a few samples of this study predate the infection). Cell type and time point are not known. The V gene is TRBV4-1, the J gene TRBJ2-5; TRBD2 aligns across 7 bases. The specimen sequenced was PBMCs or a T cell subset sorted from them (not recorded which). The CDR3: CASSQASSGQETQYF. The CDR3 DNA is TGCGCCAGCAGCCAGGCCTCTAGCGGACAAGAGACCCAGTACTTC.